This TCR beta chain was sequenced during a study of blood T cell repertoires in COVID-19. TCRdb's copy holds only in-frame clones and misses some; the assay was immunoSEQ multiplex PCR. The repertoire has roughly 150,000 clones, more than 80% of them found once; the top ten carry approximately 4.3%. The TCR was taken from a man aged 50 to 60 who had recovered from COVID-19. Sample: PBMCs or T cells enriched from blood (not recorded which).

The CDR3 protein is CASSLTGQHYGYTF. The CDR3 DNA reads TGTGCCAGCAGTTTAACGGGACAGCACTATGGCTACACCTTC. The chain recombines TRBV28 with TRBJ1-2; 7 nucleotides match TRBD1. Looked up from germline, CDR1 is MDHEN and CDR2 is SYDVKM. This CDR3 is 14 amino acids long. V lost 2 bases, J lost 3 bases, and 3 bases stayed unmatched.